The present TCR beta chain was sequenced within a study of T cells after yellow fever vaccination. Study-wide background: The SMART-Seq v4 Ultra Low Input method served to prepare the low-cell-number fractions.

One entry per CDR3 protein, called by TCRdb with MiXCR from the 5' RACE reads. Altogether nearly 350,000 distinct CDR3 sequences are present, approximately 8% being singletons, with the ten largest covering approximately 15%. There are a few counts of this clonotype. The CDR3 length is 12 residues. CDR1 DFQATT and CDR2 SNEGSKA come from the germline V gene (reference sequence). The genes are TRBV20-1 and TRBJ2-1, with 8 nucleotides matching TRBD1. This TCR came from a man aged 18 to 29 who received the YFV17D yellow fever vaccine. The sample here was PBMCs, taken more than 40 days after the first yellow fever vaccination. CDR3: CRTGVLRNEQFF. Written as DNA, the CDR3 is TGCAGGACAGGGGTCCTGCGGAATGAGCAGTTCTTC.